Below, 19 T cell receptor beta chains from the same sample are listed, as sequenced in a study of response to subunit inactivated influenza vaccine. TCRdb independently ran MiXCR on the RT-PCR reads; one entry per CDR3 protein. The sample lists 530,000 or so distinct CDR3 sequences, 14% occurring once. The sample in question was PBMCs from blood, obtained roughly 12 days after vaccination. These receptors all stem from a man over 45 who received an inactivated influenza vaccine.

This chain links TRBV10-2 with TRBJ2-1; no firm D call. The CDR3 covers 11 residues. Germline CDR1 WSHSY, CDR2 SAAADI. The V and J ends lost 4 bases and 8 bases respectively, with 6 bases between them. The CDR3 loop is CASSGAHEQFF. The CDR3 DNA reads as TGCGCCAGCAGTGGGGCTCATGAGCAGTTCTTC.

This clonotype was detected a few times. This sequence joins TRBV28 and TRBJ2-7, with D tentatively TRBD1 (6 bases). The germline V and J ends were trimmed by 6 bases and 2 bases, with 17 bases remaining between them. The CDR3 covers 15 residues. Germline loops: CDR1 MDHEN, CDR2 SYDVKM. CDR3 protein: CASSIRDMETYEQYF. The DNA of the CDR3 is TGTGCCAGCAGCATCCGGGACATGGAAACCTACGAGCAGTACTTC.

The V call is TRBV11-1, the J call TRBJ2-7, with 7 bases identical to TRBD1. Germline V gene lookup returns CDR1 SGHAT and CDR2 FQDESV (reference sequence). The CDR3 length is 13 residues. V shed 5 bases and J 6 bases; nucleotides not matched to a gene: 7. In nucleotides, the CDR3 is TGTGCCAGCAGCAAGACAGGGCCAGGCGAGCAGTACTTC. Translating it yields CASSKTGPGEQYF.

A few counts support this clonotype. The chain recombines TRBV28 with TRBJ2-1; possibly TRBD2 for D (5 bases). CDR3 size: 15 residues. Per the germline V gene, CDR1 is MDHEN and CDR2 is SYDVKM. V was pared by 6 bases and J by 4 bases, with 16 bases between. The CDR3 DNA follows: TGTGCCAGCAGCCCCGACTACGGGCGGTACAATGAGCAGTTCTTC. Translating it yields CASSPDYGRYNEQFF.

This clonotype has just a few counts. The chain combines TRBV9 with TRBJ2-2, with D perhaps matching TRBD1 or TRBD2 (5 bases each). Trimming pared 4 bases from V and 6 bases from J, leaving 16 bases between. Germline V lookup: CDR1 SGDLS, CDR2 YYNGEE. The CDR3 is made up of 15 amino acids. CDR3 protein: CASSPSWGSAGELFF. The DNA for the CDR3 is TGTGCCAGCAGCCCCTCATGGGGGAGCGCCGGGGAGCTGTTTTTT. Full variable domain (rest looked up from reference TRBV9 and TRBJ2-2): DSGVTQTPKHLITATGQRVTLRCSPRSGDLSVYWYQQSLDQGLQFLIQYYNGEERAKGNILERFSAQQFPDLHSELNLSSLELGDSALYFCASSPSWGSAGELFFGEGSRLTVL.

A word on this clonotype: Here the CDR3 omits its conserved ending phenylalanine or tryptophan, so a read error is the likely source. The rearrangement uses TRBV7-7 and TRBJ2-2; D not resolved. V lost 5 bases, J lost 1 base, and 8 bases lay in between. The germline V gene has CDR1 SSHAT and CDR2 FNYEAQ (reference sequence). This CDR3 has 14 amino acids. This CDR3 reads CASSMRQNTGELFL. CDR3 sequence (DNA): TGTGCCAGCAGCATGCGACAGAACACCGGGGAGCTGTTTTTA.

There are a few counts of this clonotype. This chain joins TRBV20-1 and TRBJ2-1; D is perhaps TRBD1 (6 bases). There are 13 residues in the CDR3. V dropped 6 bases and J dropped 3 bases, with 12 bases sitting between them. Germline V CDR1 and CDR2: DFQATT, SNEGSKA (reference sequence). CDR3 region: CSAPGELYNEQFF. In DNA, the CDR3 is TGCAGTGCCCCAGGGGAACTCTACAATGAGCAGTTCTTC.

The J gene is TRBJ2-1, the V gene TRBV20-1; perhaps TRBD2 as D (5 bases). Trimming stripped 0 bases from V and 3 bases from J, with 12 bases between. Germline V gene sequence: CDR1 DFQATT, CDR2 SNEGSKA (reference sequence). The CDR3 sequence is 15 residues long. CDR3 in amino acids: CSARDPDGVYNEQFF. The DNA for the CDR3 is TGCAGTGCTAGAGATCCAGACGGGGTCTACAATGAGCAGTTCTTC.

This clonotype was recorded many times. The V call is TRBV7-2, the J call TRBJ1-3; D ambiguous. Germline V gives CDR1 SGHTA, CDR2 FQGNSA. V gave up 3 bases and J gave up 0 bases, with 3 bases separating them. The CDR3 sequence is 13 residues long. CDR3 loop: CASSFFSGNTIYF. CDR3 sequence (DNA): TGTGCCAGCAGCTTTTTCTCTGGAAACACCATATATTTT. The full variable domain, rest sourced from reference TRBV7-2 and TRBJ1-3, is GAGVSQSPSNKVTEKGKDVELRCDPISGHTALYWYRQSLGQGLEFLIYFQGNSAPDKSGLPSDRFSAERTGGSVSTLTIQRTQQEDSAVYLCASSFFSGNTIYFGEGSWLTVV.

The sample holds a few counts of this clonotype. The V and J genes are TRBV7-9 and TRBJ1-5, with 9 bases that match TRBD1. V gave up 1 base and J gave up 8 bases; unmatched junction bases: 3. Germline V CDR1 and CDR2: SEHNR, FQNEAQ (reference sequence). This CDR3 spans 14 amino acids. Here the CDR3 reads CASSLGDREEPQHF. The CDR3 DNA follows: TGTGCCAGCAGCTTAGGGGACAGGGAGGAGCCCCAGCATTTT.

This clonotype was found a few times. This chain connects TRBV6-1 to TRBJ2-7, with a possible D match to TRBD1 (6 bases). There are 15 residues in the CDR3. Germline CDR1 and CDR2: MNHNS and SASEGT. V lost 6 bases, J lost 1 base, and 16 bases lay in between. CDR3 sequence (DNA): TGTGCCAGCAGCAGACAGGCTAGCAGATCCTACGAGCAGTACTTC. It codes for CASSRQASRSYEQYF.

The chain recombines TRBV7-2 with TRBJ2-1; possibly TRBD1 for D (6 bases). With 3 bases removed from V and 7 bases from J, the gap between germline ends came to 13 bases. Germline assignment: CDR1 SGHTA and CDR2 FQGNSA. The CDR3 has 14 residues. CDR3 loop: CASSFNRELNEQFF. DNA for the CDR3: TGTGCCAGCAGCTTCAACAGGGAATTAAATGAGCAGTTCTTC.

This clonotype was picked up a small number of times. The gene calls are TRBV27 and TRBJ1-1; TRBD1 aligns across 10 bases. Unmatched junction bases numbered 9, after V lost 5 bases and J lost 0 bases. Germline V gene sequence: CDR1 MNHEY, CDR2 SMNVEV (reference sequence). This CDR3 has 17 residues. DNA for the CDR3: TGTGCCAGCAGTAGCCGGGACAGGGGAAGTTTGAACACTGAAGCTTTCTTT. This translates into CASSSRDRGSLNTEAFF.

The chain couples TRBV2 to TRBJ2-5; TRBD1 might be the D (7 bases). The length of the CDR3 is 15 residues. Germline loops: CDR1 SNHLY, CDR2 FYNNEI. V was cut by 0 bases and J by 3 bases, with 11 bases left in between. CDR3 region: CASSEAGGTEETQYF. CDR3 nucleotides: TGTGCCAGCAGTGAAGCGGGCGGGACAGAAGAGACCCAGTACTTC.

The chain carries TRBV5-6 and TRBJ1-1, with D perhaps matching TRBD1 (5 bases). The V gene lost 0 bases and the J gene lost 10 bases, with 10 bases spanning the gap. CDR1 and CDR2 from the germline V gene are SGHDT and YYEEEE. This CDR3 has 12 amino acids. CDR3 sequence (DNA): TGTGCCAGCAGCTTGGCCAGGGAATCAGCTTTCTTT. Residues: CASSLARESAFF.

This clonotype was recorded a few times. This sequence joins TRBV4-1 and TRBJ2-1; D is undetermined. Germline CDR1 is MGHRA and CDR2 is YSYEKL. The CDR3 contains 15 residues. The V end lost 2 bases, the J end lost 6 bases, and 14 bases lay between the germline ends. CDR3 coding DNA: TGCGCCAGCAGCCAACTCCGGGTCAGGTCCAATGAGCAGTTCTTC. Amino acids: CASSQLRVRSNEQFF.

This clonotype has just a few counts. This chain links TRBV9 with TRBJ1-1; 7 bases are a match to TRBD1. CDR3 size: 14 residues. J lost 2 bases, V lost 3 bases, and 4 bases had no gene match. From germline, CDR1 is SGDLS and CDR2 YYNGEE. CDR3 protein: CASSGDRVNTEAFF. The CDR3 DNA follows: TGTGCCAGCAGCGGAGACAGGGTTAACACTGAAGCTTTCTTT. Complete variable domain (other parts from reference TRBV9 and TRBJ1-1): DSGVTQTPKHLITATGQRVTLRCSPRSGDLSVYWYQQSLDQGLQFLIQYYNGEERAKGNILERFSAQQFPDLHSELNLSSLELGDSALYFCASSGDRVNTEAFFGQGTRLTVV.

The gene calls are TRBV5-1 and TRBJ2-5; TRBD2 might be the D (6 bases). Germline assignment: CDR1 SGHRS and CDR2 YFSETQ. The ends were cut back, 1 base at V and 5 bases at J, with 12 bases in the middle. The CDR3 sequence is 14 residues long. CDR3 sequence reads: CASSLTSIRETQYF. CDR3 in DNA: TGCGCCAGCAGCTTGACTAGCATCAGGGAGACCCAGTACTTC.

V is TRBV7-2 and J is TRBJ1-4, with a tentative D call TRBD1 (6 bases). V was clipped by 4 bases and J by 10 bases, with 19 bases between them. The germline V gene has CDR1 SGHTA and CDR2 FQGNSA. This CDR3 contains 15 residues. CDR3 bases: TGTGCCAGCAGCTCAGGGGTGGGCATGAACGGAAAACTGTTTTTT. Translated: CASSSGVGMNGKLFF.